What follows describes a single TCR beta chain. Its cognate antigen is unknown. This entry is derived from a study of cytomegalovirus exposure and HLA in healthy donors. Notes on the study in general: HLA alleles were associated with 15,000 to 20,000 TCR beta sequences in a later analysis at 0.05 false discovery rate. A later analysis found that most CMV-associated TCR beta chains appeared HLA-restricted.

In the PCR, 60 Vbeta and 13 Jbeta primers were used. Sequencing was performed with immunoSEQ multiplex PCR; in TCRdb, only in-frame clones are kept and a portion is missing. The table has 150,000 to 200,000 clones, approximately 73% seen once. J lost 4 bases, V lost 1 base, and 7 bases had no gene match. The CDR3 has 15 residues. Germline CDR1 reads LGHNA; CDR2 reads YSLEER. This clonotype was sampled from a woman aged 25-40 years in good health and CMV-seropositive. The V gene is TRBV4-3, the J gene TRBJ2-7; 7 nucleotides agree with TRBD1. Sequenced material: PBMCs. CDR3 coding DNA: TGCGCCAGCAGCCAAGTAGGGCAGGGGGTTTACGAGCAGTACTTC. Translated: CASSQVGQGVYEQYF.